One sample yielded the 26 T cell receptor beta chains listed below, sequenced in a study of blood T cell repertoires in COVID-19. The method was immunoSEQ multiplex PCR; TCRdb's version includes in-frame clones alone and lacks a portion of them. Counted here are about 250,000 clones, about 82% occurring once; the ten biggest clones make up around 10%. The sample was PBMCs or T cells enriched from blood (not recorded which). Receptors were obtained from a woman in her fifties or sixties with acute COVID-19.

The CDR3 region is CASSSGGGRNTIYF. The CDR3 DNA follows: TGTGCCAGCAGCTCTGGAGGAGGGCGAAACACCATATATTTT. V usage is TRBV7-2 and J usage is TRBJ1-3, with unresolved D. CDR1 and CDR2 (germline): SGHTA, FQGNSA. CDR3 length: 14 residues. The V end was cut by 4 bases, the J end by 5 bases, with 12 bases between.

V usage is TRBV5-4 and J usage is TRBJ1-1, with D possibly being TRBD1 (5 bases). Germline V gene lookup returns CDR1 SGHNT and CDR2 YYREEE (reference sequence). Trimming removed 2 bases from V and 4 bases from J, with 9 bases in between. This CDR3 spans 13 amino acids. CDR3 loop: CASSFRQRTEAFF. The CDR3 nucleotides are TGTGCCAGCAGCTTTAGACAGCGCACTGAAGCTTTCTTT.

The chain combines TRBV15 with TRBJ1-5; the match to TRBD1 covers 10 bases. The CDR3 runs 16 residues. The germline gives CDR1 LNHNV, CDR2 YYDKDF (reference sequence). Losses at the gene ends were 1 base for V and 4 bases for J; bases not matched to a gene: 4. The CDR3 sequence is CATSRGDRGLNQPQHF. The CDR3 DNA sequence: TGTGCCACCAGCAGAGGTGACAGGGGGCTGAATCAGCCCCAGCATTTT.

The CDR3, as DNA: TGTGCCAGCAGCTCGCACCTTGAGATTGGAGGGTTTGGAAACACCATATATTTT. Protein product: CASSSHLEIGGFGNTIYF. This rearrangement joins TRBV7-2 to TRBJ1-3, with no clear D. The CDR3 totals 18 residues. V dropped 4 bases and J dropped 3 bases, with 22 bases sitting between them. Germline CDR1 is SGHTA and CDR2 is FQGNSA.

The chain carries TRBV5-1 and TRBJ2-1, with 9 bases identical to TRBD1. CDR3 length: 14 amino acids. Unmatched junction bases numbered 4, after V lost 2 bases and J lost 7 bases. CDR1 is SGHRS, CDR2 YFSETQ, per germline. This CDR3 reads CASSFGTGRNEQFF. The CDR3 nucleotides are TGCGCCAGCAGCTTTGGGACAGGGAGAAATGAGCAGTTCTTC.

The chain is built from TRBV13 and TRBJ1-2; the D gene is possibly TRBD1 (5 bases). Trimming stripped 2 bases from V and 6 bases from J, with 13 bases between. CDR3 size: 14 residues. Germline values: CDR1 PRHDT, CDR2 FYEKMQ (reference sequence). This chain's CDR3 is CASSLNPTGDGYTF. The DNA of the CDR3 is TGTGCCAGCAGCTTAAATCCCACAGGAGATGGCTACACCTTC.

The chain carries TRBV11-2 and TRBJ1-2; 10 bases are shared with TRBD1. CDR1 and CDR2 (germline): SGHAT, FQNNGV. The CDR3 has 14 residues. V shed 0 bases and J 6 bases; nucleotides not matched to a gene: 1. The DNA of the CDR3 is TGTGCCAGCAGCTTAGAAGGGACAGGGGATGGCTACACCTTC. Translating gives CASSLEGTGDGYTF. Filled out from reference TRBV11-2 and TRBJ1-2, the complete variable domain reads EAGVAQSPRYKIIEKRQSVAFWCNPISGHATLYWYQQILGQGPKLLIQFQNNGVVDDSQLPKDRFSAERLKGVDSTLKIQPAKLEDSAVYLCASSLEGTGDGYTFGSGTRLTVV.

This sequence joins TRBV15 and TRBJ1-1; no clear D gene. The CDR3 extends over 13 amino acids. V lost 2 bases and J 0 bases, leaving 4 bases between the germline ends. From germline, CDR1 is LNHNV and CDR2 YYDKDF (reference sequence). CDR3 coding DNA: TGTGCCACCAGCAGACCAATGAACACTGAAGCTTTCTTT. It is translated as CATSRPMNTEAFF.

The genes are TRBV6-1 and TRBJ1-6; possible D gene TRBD1, 5 bases. V was trimmed by 3 bases and J by 8 bases, leaving 8 bases between them. CDR3 size: 13 residues. Germline values: CDR1 MNHNS, CDR2 SASEGT. CDR3 DNA: TGTGCCAGCAGTGAGACAGTCCATTCACCCCTCCACTTT. It yields the protein CASSETVHSPLHF.

This clone has just one count. The chain has TRBV5-1 and TRBJ1-4, with a tentative D call TRBD1 (5 bases). The ends were cut back, 4 bases at V and 7 bases at J, with 17 bases in the middle. Germline lookup yields CDR1 SGHRS and CDR2 YFSETQ. The CDR3 consists of 15 residues. CDR3 DNA sequence: TGCGCCAGCAGCATTAGGGGTCCTCCGGGTGAAAAACTGTTTTTT. Translated, it gives CASSIRGPPGEKLFF.

The chain has TRBV24-1 and TRBJ1-1; D not certain. Germline V lookup: CDR1 KGHDR, CDR2 SFDVKD. Trimming removed 0 bases at V and 0 bases at J, with 7 bases between. The CDR3 runs to 15 residues. CDR3 nucleotides: TGTGCCACCAGTGATTTGAGGCGGATGAACACTGAAGCTTTCTTT. Translation: CATSDLRRMNTEAFF.

The chain links TRBV12-3 or TRBV12-4 to TRBJ2-7; a possible D gene is TRBD1 (5 bases). The CDR3 is 13 amino acids. Trimming pared 3 bases from V and 7 bases from J, leaving 13 bases between. The CDR3 sequence is CASSFGQNVEQYF. The DNA for the CDR3 is TGTGCCAGCAGTTTCGGACAAAACGTAGAGCAGTACTTC.

The genes are TRBV9 and TRBJ1-2, with TRBD1 matching over 7 bases. Germline CDR1 and CDR2: SGDLS and YYNGEE. J was trimmed by 7 bases and V by 3 bases; bases with no gene match: 12. The CDR3 is 15 amino acids. The DNA of the CDR3 is TGTGCCAGCAGCGGGACAGGTCTTTCCTCTGCTGGCTACACCTTC. Translated: CASSGTGLSSAGYTF.

The gene calls are TRBV5-1 and TRBJ1-4, with D possibly being TRBD1 (5 bases). The CDR3 runs 16 residues. The germline CDR1 and CDR2 sequences are SGHRS and YFSETQ. Trimming stripped 4 bases from V and 2 bases from J, with 15 bases between. For the CDR3, the DNA is TGCGCCAGCAGCCCGTTTAGACAGTGGACTAATGAAAAACTGTTTTTT. Its protein product is CASSPFRQWTNEKLFF.

The genes are TRBV4-3 and TRBJ1-6, with TRBD1 matching over 9 bases. The CDR3 extends over 17 amino acids. CDR1 is LGHNA, CDR2 YSLEER, per germline. After removal of 0 bases from V and 6 bases from J, the junction contained 6 bases not matched to a gene. The CDR3 spells CASSQDFPGQGNSPLHF. The CDR3 coding sequence is TGCGCCAGCAGCCAAGATTTTCCGGGACAGGGTAATTCACCCCTCCACTTT.

There are a few counts of this clone. The V gene is TRBV7-8, the J gene TRBJ2-7, with D unclear. The CDR3 totals 16 residues. Trimming pared 0 bases from V and 0 bases from J, leaving 12 bases between. In germline, CDR1 is SGHVS, CDR2 FQNEAQ. CDR3 bases: TGTGCCAGCAGCTTAGCGTTGTCTCAGCGCTCCTACGAGCAGTACTTC. It specifies CASSLALSQRSYEQYF.

The chain has TRBV11-2 and TRBJ2-5; D unresolved. Germline loops: CDR1 SGHAT, CDR2 FQNNGV. V was cut by 3 bases and J by 5 bases, with 7 bases left in between. The CDR3 contains 12 residues. In nucleotides, the CDR3 is TGTGCCAGCAGCTTTGCGTATGAGACCCAGTACTTC. This translates into CASSFAYETQYF.

This sequence joins TRBV9 and TRBJ2-1; D may be TRBD1 (6 bases). The CDR3 is 15 residues long. Germline V lookup: CDR1 SGDLS, CDR2 YYNGEE. The germline V and J ends were trimmed by 0 bases and 4 bases, with 11 bases remaining between them. CDR3 coding DNA: TGTGCCAGCAGCGTAGACAGGGATGGATACAATGAGCAGTTCTTC. Amino acid sequence: CASSVDRDGYNEQFF. The variable domain in full, completed from reference TRBV9 and TRBJ2-1, reads DSGVTQTPKHLITATGQRVTLRCSPRSGDLSVYWYQQSLDQGLQFLIQYYNGEERAKGNILERFSAQQFPDLHSELNLSSLELGDSALYFCASSVDRDGYNEQFFGPGTRLTVL.

The chain combines TRBV6-5 with TRBJ1-1; D uncertain. Germline lookup yields CDR1 MNHEY and CDR2 SVGAGI. The germline V and J ends were trimmed by 2 bases and 0 bases, with 10 bases remaining between them. The CDR3 runs to 15 residues. In DNA, the CDR3 is TGTGCCAGCAGTTACGGGCCGGGGATGAACACTGAAGCTTTCTTT. Its translation is CASSYGPGMNTEAFF.

As for this clone: The same CDR3 is also encoded by other DNA sequences in this sample. The rearrangement joins TRBV7-2 to TRBJ2-7; tentative D call: TRBD1 (7 bases). The V end was cut by 1 base, the J end by 2 bases, with 12 bases between. Germline V gene lookup returns CDR1 SGHTA and CDR2 FQGNSA. This CDR3 is built from 15 residues. The CDR3 reads CASSLVAGGTYEQYF. The CDR3 nucleotides read TGTGCCAGCAGCTTAGTCGCAGGGGGGACCTACGAGCAGTACTTC.

This clone was counted many times. The V gene is TRBV6-6, the J gene TRBJ2-7; weak D call: TRBD1 (5 bases). V was pared by 9 bases and J by 3 bases, with 9 bases between. Germline-derived CDR1 and CDR2 are MNHNY and SVGAGI (reference sequence). The length of the CDR3 is 11 residues. Written as DNA, the CDR3 is TGTGCCAGTTGGACACACTACGAGCAGTACTTC. Amino acid sequence: CASWTHYEQYF.

The rearrangement joins TRBV9 to TRBJ1-1, with D unclear. With 0 bases removed from V and 2 bases from J, the gap between germline ends came to 8 bases. This CDR3 spans 14 amino acids. The germline gives CDR1 SGDLS, CDR2 YYNGEE. The CDR3 DNA reads as TGTGCCAGCAGCGTAGACGAGGGTAACACTGAAGCTTTCTTT. This translates into CASSVDEGNTEAFF.

This clone was counted between two and nine times. The chain links TRBV19 to TRBJ1-5; D unresolved. V lost 5 bases to trimming and J lost 4 bases, with 12 bases between them. Germline values: CDR1 LNHDA, CDR2 SQIVND (reference sequence). This CDR3 is 14 amino acids long. The CDR3 region has the DNA TGTGCCAGTAGTGAAGGAGGACGAAATCAGCCCCAGCATTTT. Residues: CASSEGGRNQPQHF.

The chain carries TRBV28 and TRBJ2-6, with D possibly matching TRBD1 (6 bases). CDR1 MDHEN and CDR2 SYDVKM come from the germline V gene. The CDR3 has 15 residues. Between the trimmed V and J ends, which lost 6 bases and 0 bases, there was a span of 9 bases. As DNA, the CDR3 is TGTGCCAGCAGCTTGGACAGCTCTGGGGCCAACGTCCTGACTTTC. This encodes CASSLDSSGANVLTF.

J is TRBJ1-1 and V is TRBV7-9; unclear D gene. The CDR3 is made up of 14 amino acids. Per the germline V gene, CDR1 is SEHNR and CDR2 is FQNEAQ (reference sequence). V was shortened by 4 bases and J by 0 bases, with 9 bases between the two germline ends. CDR3: CASSSPTVNTEAFF. The CDR3 nucleotides read TGTGCCAGCAGCTCGCCTACAGTGAACACTGAAGCTTTCTTT. Full variable domain (remainder filled in from reference TRBV7-9 and TRBJ1-1): DTGVSQNPRHKITKRGQNVTFRCDPISEHNRLYWYRQTLGQGPEFLTYFQNEAQLEKSRLLSDRFSAERPKGSFSTLEIQRTEQGDSAMYLCASSSPTVNTEAFFGQGTRLTVV.

The chain uses TRBV5-6 and TRBJ1-4; D is possibly TRBD1 (6 bases). CDR1 is SGHDT, CDR2 YYEEEE, per germline. The CDR3 length is 13 residues. Trimming removed 2 bases at V and 10 bases at J, with 12 bases between. CDR3 coding DNA: TGTGCCAGCAGCTTACAGGGTGCTCGAAAACTGTTTTTT. Its translation: CASSLQGARKLFF.